The present T cell receptor (beta chain) was sequenced within a study of blood T cell repertoires in COVID-19. About the study: Samples representing acute and convalescent COVID-19 were sourced from the United States, Italy and Spain. PBMCs, B-cell-depleted T cells, or T cells were the source of the cDNA or gDNA that made up the material.

Sequenced by immunoSEQ multiplex PCR; TCRdb stores in-frame clones only, minus some. The sample holds around 140,000 clones, about 87% seen once. Assignment of participants to cohorts was predicated upon participant-reported clinical history. Recovered status in Cohort 3 required two negative PCRs, clearance, or symptom resolution. The length of the CDR3 is 14 residues. J lost 7 bases, V lost 2 bases, and 8 bases had no gene match. The germline V gene has CDR1 SGHRS and CDR2 YFSETQ. The specimen was PBMCs or T cells enriched from blood (not recorded which). This receptor was taken from a man aged 55 to 70 who had recovered from COVID-19. The J gene is TRBJ2-7, the V gene TRBV5-1, with 8 bases identical to TRBD1. CDR3 coding DNA: TGCGCCAGCAGCTTAGGGGACAGGCCCCCTGAGCAGTACTTC. Encoded protein: CASSLGDRPPEQYF.